This record looks at one TCR beta chain sequence and its context. Its antigen is still unknown. Within one base of it there is no much larger clone, and no base qualities were kept. The entry originates in a study of human T cells and chemical hapten exposure (dated by TCRdb to the early 2020s). Describing the broader study: For sensitization, 2% DPC in acetone was applied to a 2 cm by 2 cm area of upper inner arm skin. Blood samples were taken from patients before sensitization (week 0) and then at 2, 6 and about 24 weeks after DPC sensitization. In alopecia patients, the study followed how the peripheral blood TCR repertoire changed in vivo over primary and secondary sensitization to diphenylcyclopropenone (DPC), a hapten. Libraries were pooled for sequencing, and variation in per-sample TCR yields was attributed mainly to small differences in library volumes within the pool. Patients additionally received weekly therapeutic DPC doses to the scalp throughout the approximately 22-week study period. Blood for TCR sequencing was provided by twenty-nine alopecia patients at one to four time points (pre-sensitization, 2, 6 and 24 weeks). Patch testing was performed on the upper back with Finn chambers containing 0.01% DPC, and the patch tests were scored after 6 days according to International Contact Dermatitis Research Group standards. Alopecia areata with under or over 50% scalp involvement, alopecia totalis and alopecia universalis were represented in the patient cohort, which was mostly female.

The library was obtained by RACE. The run used a NextSeq 500. During library preparation, unique molecular identifiers were attached to individual cDNA molecules so that TCRs could be counted quantitatively and reproducibly. Each blood RNA sample was used to sequence both TCR alpha and TCR beta chains. Per the original workflow: Samples had a median of around 92,000 TCRs, with a range from 23,224 to 690,600. V, J and CDR3 annotation of the TCR reads was performed with the Decombinator software suite. For PS versus PT1 abundance plots, all samples were subsampled to the same number of TCRs (28,000). TCRs were defined as expanded if absent before sensitization and observed at least eight times at the 2-week time point. Starting from the raw public reads, TCRdb applied fastp trimming at Q25, assembled clones with MiXCR and retained in-frame beta chains. Every entry covers one CDR3 protein and lists the most common genes and DNA from its rows. It is TCRdb's table, rather than the study itself, that gives the V and J calls and clone size. In all, the sample holds about 98,000 distinct CDR3 sequences, and less than 14% of those were seen once. The top ten clones comprise under 3.5% of the sample.

The paper as a whole reports these results and caveats: A positive correlation was found between the number of PT1 expanded TCRs and patch test score, with significance reached at thresholds 8, 16 and 32 but not 4. Repeated subsampling changed both the strength of the expansion versus patch-test correlation and the threshold at which that correlation became significant. Expanded TCRs formed significantly more large CDR3 similarity clusters than pre-sensitization or healthy control sets, consistent with antigen-driven responses. Because every patient had alopecia, a presumed autoimmune disease, the patients' immune response might differ from that of healthy individuals. The number of TCRs above 1 in 1000 frequency did not change with DPC sensitization; there was no evidence of global repertoire structure alterations.

The time point label for this specimen denotes: pre-sensitization, week 0. Read against the paper, the sample's treatment or condition label means: therapeutic diphenylcyclopropenone sensitization with weekly scalp DPC. At each patch-test visit, blood was drawn before the patch test was applied. To be eligible, patients had to be aged 18 to 70, diagnosed with alopecia and judged suitable for DPC therapy, while pregnant patients were excluded. Total RNA was extracted from unfractionated whole blood that had been collected in Tempus Blood RNA tubes. The TCR sequence derives from a woman aged 55-69 years with alopecia areata. Some clones in this sample may be carry-over from other donors' samples. The starting material was whole blood, obtained in connection with sensitization to the hapten diphenylcyclopropenone (DPC).

The CDR3: CAATKNTQYF. The sequence in DNA is TGTGCCGCCACAAAGAATACGCAGTATTTT. The sequence is built from TRBV30 and TRBJ2-3, with no D gene named confidently. Counted from cysteine to phenylalanine, this CDR3 has 10 amino acids. CDR3 DNA is the only sequence kept; it has 30 bases, read in frame from the first base. The junction carries 10 bases between V and J, which are trimmed by 8 bases and 7 bases respectively. The germline V gene (reference sequence) supplies CDR1 GTSNPN and CDR2 SVGIG.